The source of this TCR beta chain is a study of blood T cell repertoires in COVID-19. In the study overall: Researchers got acute and convalescent COVID-19 samples from the United States, Italy and Spain. PBMCs, B-cell-depleted T cells, or T cells provided the cDNA or gDNA that made up the material.

From germline, CDR1 is MNHNS and CDR2 SASEGT. V was cut by 3 bases and J by 4 bases, with 12 bases left in between. This CDR3 contains 14 residues. Per the original methods: Estimation of nucleated cell counts relied on the amplification of reference gene primers. Generated by immunoSEQ multiplex PCR, the TCRdb table keeps only in-frame clones and is missing some. V, J and clone size reflect that table, while D and trimming were determined from the DNA. The sample carries about 80,000 clones, around 88% recorded once. The origin of this receptor is an elderly woman with acute or convalescent COVID-19. V usage is TRBV6-1 and J usage is TRBJ1-2; D gene unclear. The specimen sequenced was peripheral blood. As DNA, the CDR3 is TGTGCCAGCAGTGATGGTAATGCGGGCTATGGCTACACCTTC. It translates to CASSDGNAGYGYTF.